This T cell receptor (beta chain) is drawn from a study of human T cells and chemical hapten exposure. Losses at the gene ends were 3 bases for V and 2 bases for J; bases not matched to a gene: 3. This CDR3 has 14 residues. Germline V gene sequence: CDR1 SGHDT, CDR2 YYEEEE. This sample's time point: patch test 3, about 24 weeks after DPC sensitization. Stated treatment: therapeutic diphenylcyclopropenone sensitization with weekly scalp DPC. Donors were 18 to 70-year-old alopecia patients suitable for DPC. TCRdb itself ran the RACE reads through MiXCR, one entry per CDR3 protein. The table has approximately 110,000 distinct CDR3 sequences, under 35% seen once.

The sequencing used whole blood, collected in connection with sensitization to the hapten diphenylcyclopropenone (DPC). The V gene is TRBV5-6, the J gene TRBJ2-3; 7 bases fit TRBD2. The clonotype was recovered from a man aged 35 to 55 with alopecia areata. Some clones in this sample may be carry-over from other donors' samples. CDR3 DNA sequence: TGTGCCAGCAGCTGGGGACTACACACAGATACGCAGTATTTT. Its translation: CASSWGLHTDTQYF.